The 3 T cell receptor beta chains given below trace back to one sample, sequenced in a study of CD8+ T cells in alopecia areata. Extracted RNA was reverse transcribed, and the resulting cDNA served as sequencing template. Produced via immunoSEQ multiplex PCR; TCRdb's table is partial and in-frame only. This table has 110,000 to 150,000 clones, 50% to 65% appearing once. The treatment was: oral pan-JAK inhibitor, 5-10 mg twice daily. The specimen comprised CD8+ T cells sorted from blood, sampled at week 4, from a patient treated with tofacitinib. The receptors were gathered from a human donor with alopecia areata.

The J gene is TRBJ2-1, the V gene TRBV30; a weak D match, TRBD1 (6 bases). The CDR3 runs to 13 residues. Germline-derived CDR1 and CDR2 are GTSNPN and SVGIG (reference sequence). V was shortened by 0 bases and J by 8 bases, with 11 bases between the two germline ends. The CDR3 DNA sequence: TGTGCCTGGAGTGTATATGGGGGCGATGAGCAGTTCTTC. This translates into CAWSVYGGDEQFF. Filled out from reference TRBV30 and TRBJ2-1, the complete variable domain reads SQTIHQWPATLVQPVGSPLSLECTVEGTSNPNLYWYRQAAGRGLQLLFYSVGIGQISSEVPQNLSASRPQDRQFILSSKKLLLSDSGFYLCAWSVYGGDEQFFGPGTRLTVL.

The J gene is TRBJ2-1, the V gene TRBV9; 8 bases fit TRBD2. The CDR3 is 15 amino acids. CDR1 and CDR2 (germline): SGDLS, YYNGEE. J gave up 3 bases and V 0 bases, and 2 bases lay outside the gene matches. The CDR3 reads CASSVAGTSYNEQFF. CDR3 bases: TGTGCCAGCAGCGTAGCGGGGACTAGCTACAATGAGCAGTTCTTC.

This clone came up a few times. This rearrangement joins TRBV5-6 to TRBJ1-2; D not certain. Looked up from germline, CDR1 is SGHDT and CDR2 is YYEEEE. The CDR3 is 12 residues long. V was clipped by 2 bases and J by 11 bases, with 13 bases between them. In nucleotides, the CDR3 is TGTGCCAGCAGCTTAGGGCCTGTGCGGTACACCTTC. This sequence encodes CASSLGPVRYTF.